Each of the 2 T cell receptor beta chains below was sequenced from the same sample in a study of shared clonotypes between healthy human individuals. Positive CCR7 selection of CD45RO-negative cells yielded the naive CD8 cells, and terminally differentiated effector memory CD45RA+ cells were excluded. Some clones are missing from TCRdb's copy, which holds only in-frame ones; the method was immunoSEQ multiplex PCR. The sample has about 590,000 clones, over 95% seen once. Sequencing used naive CD8+ T cells sorted from blood. These receptors all stem from a woman aged 25 to 39 in good health.

V usage is TRBV27 and J usage is TRBJ2-7, with a weak D call TRBD2 (6 bases). Between the trimmed V and J ends, which lost 5 bases and 5 bases, there was a span of 19 bases. CDR1 is MNHEY and CDR2 is SMNVEV in the germline V gene (reference sequence). The CDR3 is 15 residues long. CDR3 in amino acids: CASSAPGAGGDEQYF. The CDR3 bases are TGTGCCAGCAGTGCCCCGGGAGCGGGCGGAGACGAGCAGTACTTC.

Concerning this clone itself: Its ends do not fully match the called genes, so a read error is possible. This chain joins TRBV11-3 and TRBJ2-7; 8 nucleotides align to TRBD2. Germline CDR1 is SGHNT and CDR2 is YENEEA. CDR3 size: 15 residues. DNA of the CDR3: TGTGCCGGCAGCCAAGAGGAAGCGGGAGCGTACGAGCAGTACTTC. Its protein product is CAGSQEEAGAYEQYF.